The rows below give T cell receptor beta chains drawn from one sample of a study of T-cell reconstitution after alpha-beta-depleted transplantation in children. MiXCR, run by TCRdb on the PCR reads, gives a single entry per CDR3 protein. Here the sample spans 200,000 to 300,000 distinct CDR3 sequences, about 25% being singletons. The source was PBMCs, collected before TCRalphabeta/CD19-depleted stem cell transplant. These receptors all come from a girl aged 2-10 years with Fanconi anemia, due to receive a stem cell transplant. The CDR3 runs from the conserved cysteine through the conserved F or W. D genes are given only for firm matches. Part of the rows lack a size; the others show once, few, many or a class for expanded clones.

J | size | D | length | V | DNA | CDR3
TRBJ2-5 | - | - | 14 | TRBV20-1 | TGCAGTGCTAGCGAGAGGACTTACCAAGAGACCCAGTACTTC | CSASERTYQETQYF
TRBJ2-5 | - | TRBD2 | 14 | TRBV20-1 | TGCAGTGTGAATCAACTAGCGGAAGATCGGACCCAGTACTTC | CSVNQLAEDRTQYF
TRBJ2-7 | many | TRBD2 | 16 | TRBV6-5 | TGTGCCAGCAGTTACTACGGGACTAGTGTACCCTACGAGCAGTACTTC | CASSYYGTSVPYEQYF
TRBJ2-1 | many | - | 14 | TRBV7-8 | TGTGCCAGCAGCTTAGTAACTACCTACAATGAGCAGTTCTTC | CASSLVTTYNEQFF
TRBJ2-5 | few | TRBD1 | 13 | TRBV20-1 | TGCAGTGCTCTCCCACAGGGGAGAGAGACCCAGTACTTC | CSALPQGRETQYF
TRBJ2-1 | few | TRBD2 | 13 | TRBV20-1 | TGCAGTGCTAGAGATAGGACTAGTTACCGACAGTTCTTC | CSARDRTSYRQFF
TRBJ2-4 | many | TRBD2 | 18 | TRBV10-3 | TGTGCCATCAGTGAGCGGGAGGGCCTCTCGTTAGGCAAAAACATTCAGTACTTC | CAISEREGLSLGKNIQYF
TRBJ1-5 | many | - | 14 | TRBV15 | TGTGCCACCAGCAGAGACAGGGGTCCTCAGCCCCAGCATTTT | CATSRDRGPQPQHF
TRBJ2-5 | - | - | 12 | TRBV20-1 | TGCAGTGCCATACCGGTTCAAGAGACCCAGTACTTC | CSAIPVQETQYF
TRBJ2-3 | few | - | 15 | TRBV6-4 | TGTGCCAGCAGTGACTTGGGCGAAGCCACAGATACGCAGTATTTT | CASSDLGEATDTQYF
TRBJ2-5 | - | - | 13 | TRBV5-1 | TGCGCCAGCAGCTTGGAGTTCATAGAGACCCAGTACTTC | CASSLEFIETQYF
TRBJ2-7 | many | - | 13 | TRBV12-3/TRBV12-4 | TGTGCCAGCAGAATAGCTGGATCCTACGAGCAGTACTTC | CASRIAGSYEQYF
TRBJ2-1 | - | TRBD2 | 18 | TRBV12-3/TRBV12-4 | TGTGCCAGCAGCGGCGGGGGGATGATGGTGCGGACCTACAATGAGCAGTTCTTC | CASSGGGMMVRTYNEQFF
TRBJ2-3 | many | TRBD2 | 17 | TRBV27 | TGTGCCAGCAGTACCCGGACTAGCGGGGCGTATCGTTATACGCAGTATTTT | CASSTRTSGAYRYTQYF
TRBJ2-3 | - | TRBD2 | 16 | TRBV23-1 | TGCGCCAGCAGCCTTCCCGGACTAGCGGGAGAAGATACGCAGTATTTT | CASSLPGLAGEDTQYF
TRBJ2-7 | many | TRBD2 | 17 | TRBV4-2 | TGTGCCAGCAGCCAAGATTCTAGACTAGCGGGAAGTTACGAGCAGTACTTC | CASSQDSRLAGSYEQYF
TRBJ2-3 | many | TRBD2 | 13 | TRBV20-1 | TGCAGTGCTAGCGGGGGGATGGGAGATACGCAGTATTTT | CSASGGMGDTQYF
TRBJ2-1 | few | TRBD2 | 12 | TRBV29-1 | TGCAGCGTTCTGATAGCGGGAGTTGAGCAGTTCTTC | CSVLIAGVEQFF
TRBJ2-6 | - | - | 13 | TRBV27 | TGTGCCAGCAGCTTCCTCGGGGCCAACGTCCTGACTTTC | CASSFLGANVLTF
TRBJ2-7 | many | - | 14 | TRBV29-1 | TGCAGCGTTGAGAGCGGGGAGGGGGGCCACGAGCAGTACTTC | CSVESGEGGHEQYF
TRBJ2-7 | - | - | 13 | TRBV29-1 | TGCAGCGTTGACTATGTCACGATGGGGGAGCAGTACTTC | CSVDYVTMGEQYF
TRBJ2-1 | few | TRBD2 | 16 | TRBV6-1 | TGTGCCAGCAGCCTCGGGGGTAGCGGGGCCAGGGATGAGCAGTTCTTC | CASSLGGSGARDEQFF
TRBJ1-1 | few | - | 13 | TRBV9 | TGTGCCAGCAGCGTAGGCACGGAGGTTGAAGCTTTCTTT | CASSVGTEVEAFF
TRBJ2-1 | - | - | 13 | TRBV5-1 | TGCGCCAGTAGGAACAGGGTCTACAATGAGCAGTTCTTC | CASRNRVYNEQFF
TRBJ2-5 | few | - | 15 | TRBV5-1 | TGCGCCAGCAGCGGGTTGCTGGCGGTGGGAGAGACCCAGTACTTC | CASSGLLAVGETQYF
TRBJ2-7 | many | TRBD2 | 16 | TRBV3-1 | TGTGCCAGCAGCCAAGATTGGGCTAGCGGCCTCCGGGAGCAGTACTTC | CASSQDWASGLREQYF
TRBJ2-3 | many | TRBD2 | 16 | TRBV28 | TGTGCCAGCAGAACTAGCGGGGGGGCGGGCACAGATACGCAGTATTTT | CASRTSGGAGTDTQYF
TRBJ2-1 | - | TRBD2 | 18 | TRBV7-9 | TGTGCCAGCAGCCCTAGACAGAGGACTAGCGGGGGAAACAATGAGCAGTTCTTC | CASSPRQRTSGGNNEQFF
TRBJ2-2 | few | - | 15 | TRBV5-1 | TGCGCCAGCAGCTTACAGGGTTGGAGCACCGGGGAGCTGTTTTTT | CASSLQGWSTGELFF
TRBJ2-3 | few | - | 12 | TRBV4-1 | TGCGCCAGCAGCCCTAACGGAGATACGCAGTATTTT | CASSPNGDTQYF
TRBJ2-1 | few | TRBD2 | 16 | TRBV7-2 | TGTGCCAGCAGCTCCTCGGGGCGGGGGGGCTACAATGAGCAGTTCTTC | CASSSSGRGGYNEQFF
TRBJ1-2 | many | - | 13 | TRBV27 | TGTGCAGTTCGTAGGGGGGTCGGCTATGGCTACACCTTC | CAVRRGVGYGYTF
TRBJ2-2 | many | TRBD1 | 16 | TRBV15 | TGTGCCACCAGCAGAGGATGGGGACAGGAGAGGAAAGGGCTGTTTTTT | CATSRGWGQERKGLFF
TRBJ2-7 | - | - | 13 | TRBV29-1 | TGCAGCGTTGTCGGGACACCCACCTACGAGCAGTACTTC | CSVVGTPTYEQYF
TRBJ1-3 | many | TRBD1 | 14 | TRBV6-5 | TGTGCCAGCAGTTCAGGGGGGTTTGGAAACACCATATATTTT | CASSSGGFGNTIYF
TRBJ2-7 | - | - | 15 | TRBV12-3/TRBV12-4 | TGTGCCAGCAGTTTGCGAGTAGGGCGCTCCTACGAGCAGTACTTC | CASSLRVGRSYEQYF
TRBJ2-2 | few | - | 13 | TRBV29-1 | TGCAGCGTGACAGGAGGAGGAACCGGGGAGCTGTTTTTT | CSVTGGGTGELFF
TRBJ2-4 | - | - | 14 | TRBV7-3 | TGTGCCAGCAGTGACCCTGGGGACAAAAACATTCAGTACTTC | CASSDPGDKNIQYF
TRBJ1-6 | - | - | 13 | TRBV20-1 | TGCAGTGCTAGAGTCAGGGGTAATTCACCCCTCCACTTT | CSARVRGNSPLHF
TRBJ2-1 | many | TRBD2 | 15 | TRBV3-1 | TGTGCCAGCAGCCACAGCGGGAGGGAGTACAATGAGCAGTTCTTC | CASSHSGREYNEQFF
TRBJ2-7 | many | TRBD1 | 15 | TRBV3-1 | TGTGCCAGCAGCCAAAACCGACAGGGTTGGTACGAGCAGTACTTC | CASSQNRQGWYEQYF
TRBJ1-4 | few | - | 15 | TRBV7-2 | TGTGCCAGCAGCTTAGCGCGTCAGGGGTATGAAAAACTGTTTTTT | CASSLARQGYEKLFF
TRBJ2-7 | - | TRBD2 | 13 | TRBV13 | TGTGCCAGCAGCTCCAGACTAGCTTACGAGCAGTACTTC | CASSSRLAYEQYF
TRBJ2-2 | - | TRBD2 | 14 | TRBV6-1 | TGTGCCAGCAGGGAGGGAGGGTACACCGGGGAGCTGTTTTTT | CASREGGYTGELFF
TRBJ2-1 | many | - | 15 | TRBV20-1 | TGCAGTGCTAGGGCTGGCGCAGGGACATACAATGAGCAGTTCTTC | CSARAGAGTYNEQFF
TRBJ1-5 | few | TRBD1 | 18 | TRBV24-1 | TGTGCCACCAGTGATGTTGGCGACAGGGTGCTTATCAATCAGCCCCAGCATTTT | CATSDVGDRVLINQPQHF
TRBJ1-4 | - | - | 13 | TRBV6-6 | TGTGCCAGCAAAACAGGGTCCTATGAAAAACTGTTTTTT | CASKTGSYEKLFF
TRBJ2-2 | - | TRBD2 | 17 | TRBV20-1 | TGCAGTGCTAGAGATCCCACTAGCGGGAGGATCACCGGGGAGCTGTTTTTT | CSARDPTSGRITGELFF
TRBJ2-5 | - | TRBD1 | 13 | TRBV29-1 | TGCAGCGTTGAAAACAGGGGTCAAGAGACCCAGTACTTC | CSVENRGQETQYF
TRBJ2-7 | many | TRBD2 | 16 | TRBV29-1 | TGCAGCGTTGAGCTTCTAGCGGAGACTGCCTCCTACGAGCAGTACTTC | CSVELLAETASYEQYF
TRBJ2-1 | many | TRBD2 | 19 | TRBV15 | TGTGCCACCAGCGGAACCGGGACTAGCGTCGGCTTCTCCTACAATGAGCAGTTCTTC | CATSGTGTSVGFSYNEQFF
TRBJ2-3 | - | TRBD2 | 15 | TRBV25-1 | TGTGCCAGCAGTGGGACTAGAAAAGGCACAGATACGCAGTATTTT | CASSGTRKGTDTQYF